The 9 T cell receptor beta chains below all came from one sample that was sequenced in a study of control samples from healthy donors and cancer patients. Repertoires were generated with immunoSEQ multiplex PCR, while TCRdb's copy carries only in-frame clones and drops some. The table records tens of thousands of clones, approximately 84% of them present only once. Sequenced: PBMCs. The receptors stem from a man between 65 and 79 years old with lung cancer.

V gene TRBV12-5 combines with J gene TRBJ2-1, with 7 bases aligning to TRBD2. There are 13 residues in the CDR3. V lost 8 bases and J lost 6; bases outside the gene matches: 7. In germline, CDR1 is LGHNT, CDR2 FRNRAP. CDR3 in DNA: TGTGCTAGTACGACTAGCCGGCTCAATGAGCAGTTCTTC. Protein sequence: CASTTSRLNEQFF.

The rearrangement links TRBV6-6 to TRBJ1-5; 12 nucleotides agree with TRBD1. The CDR3 covers 22 residues. Germline CDR1 reads MNHNY; CDR2 reads SVGAGI (reference sequence). J was trimmed by 2 bases and V by 5 bases; bases with no gene match: 22. CDR3: CASSPHAGGTGGVGVGNQPQHF. The DNA for the CDR3 is TGTGCCAGCAGTCCTCACGCTGGGGGGACAGGGGGCGTGGGTGTGGGCAATCAGCCCCAGCATTTT.

The rearrangement links TRBV6-6 to TRBJ2-2; the match to TRBD1 covers 8 bases. This CDR3 is built from 15 residues. The germline V gene has CDR1 MNHNY and CDR2 SVGAGI (reference sequence). Unmatched junction bases numbered 7, after V lost 5 bases and J lost 5 bases. In DNA form, the CDR3 reads TGTGCCAGCAGTAGCCGGGACAGGACGACCGGGGAGCTGTTTTTT. This translates into CASSSRDRTTGELFF.

V is TRBV7-9 and J is TRBJ2-7, with D perhaps being TRBD1 or TRBD2 (5 bases each). The germline V gene has CDR1 SEHNR and CDR2 FQNEAQ (reference sequence). The CDR3 extends over 12 amino acids. The V gene lost 5 bases and the J gene lost 6 bases, with 11 bases spanning the gap. In DNA form, the CDR3 reads TGTGCCAGCAGCCCCGGGACCAGCGAGCAGTACTTC. Translated: CASSPGTSEQYF.

J is TRBJ2-1 and V is TRBV5-1, with 12 bases fitting TRBD2. Germline V gene sequence: CDR1 SGHRS, CDR2 YFSETQ. V dropped 0 bases and J dropped 0; count of bases not matched to a gene: 4. The CDR3 runs to 18 residues. CDR3 coding DNA: TGCGCCAGCAGCTTGGAACTAGCGGGGGGAACCTCCTACAATGAGCAGTTCTTC. Translation: CASSLELAGGTSYNEQFF.

The J gene is TRBJ1-1, the V gene TRBV3-1 (or the pseudogene TRBV3-2); TRBD1 is a possible D gene (6 bases). Trimming pared 3 bases from V and 1 base from J, leaving 9 bases between. There are 14 residues in the CDR3. Germline V gene sequence: CDR1 LGHDT, CDR2 YNNKEL (reference sequence). The CDR3 spells CASSHGGSNTEAFF. In nucleotides, the CDR3 is TGTGCCAGCAGCCACGGGGGCTCGAACACTGAAGCTTTCTTT.

This clone appeared a single time. V is TRBV24-1 and J is TRBJ2-2; D is tentatively TRBD1 or TRBD2 (5 bases each). Trimming removed 0 bases from V and 0 bases from J, with 10 bases in between. There are 17 residues in the CDR3. Germline lookup yields CDR1 KGHDR and CDR2 SFDVKD. The CDR3 loop is CATSDLRGPANTGELFF. The CDR3 DNA sequence: TGTGCCACCAGTGATTTGCGGGGACCGGCGAACACCGGGGAGCTGTTTTTT.

This chain uses TRBV9 with TRBJ2-7; perhaps TRBD2 as D (5 bases). Germline-derived CDR1 and CDR2 are SGDLS and YYNGEE. The CDR3 sequence is 16 residues long. Trimming cost V 0 bases and J 2 bases, with 15 bases left between them. The CDR3 here is CASSVGELIEPYEQYF. The CDR3 bases are TGTGCCAGCAGCGTAGGGGAGTTAATTGAACCCTACGAGCAGTACTTC.

The chain recombines TRBV6-5 with TRBJ1-6, with TRBD1 matching over 8 bases. CDR3 length: 15 amino acids. Trimming cost V 1 base and J 10 bases; bases outside gene matches: 6. Germline lookup yields CDR1 MNHEY and CDR2 SVGAGI. The CDR3 bases are TGTGCCAGCAGTTACTATGGACAGGGTTACTCACCCCTCCACTTT. Translating gives CASSYYGQGYSPLHF.